Listed here are 16 T cell receptor beta chains from one sample, sequenced in a study of cytomegalovirus exposure and HLA in healthy donors (dated by TCRdb to about 2017). Libraries came from the immunoSEQ multiplex PCR assay. In its TCRdb copy, this immuneACCESS table keeps in-frame sequences only and misses some clones. Where compared with another copy, unresolved V genes explain less than half of these, and the others have no known cause. The sample table shows 200,000 to 300,000 clones, and about 86% are seen once. About 3% of the sample is taken by the ten largest. Sequencing used PBMCs. These receptors came from a man aged 18 to 30 in good health and CMV-seronegative.

V and J are TRBV10-2 and TRBJ1-1; 9 bases are a match to TRBD1. The CDR3 is 13 amino acids. Trimming removed 6 bases from V and 9 bases from J; junction bases left unmatched: 8. CDR1 is WSHSY and CDR2 is SAAADI in the germline V gene. CDR3 sequence (DNA): TGCGCCAGCAGGGACCCCGGGACAGGGAAAGCTTTCTTT. This gives the protein CASRDPGTGKAFF.

J is TRBJ1-2 and V is TRBV27; 7 bases match TRBD1. Per the germline V gene, CDR1 is MNHEY and CDR2 is SMNVEV (reference sequence). The V and J ends lost 4 bases and 3 bases, in that order; junction bases with no gene match: 8. The length of the CDR3 is 15 residues. The CDR3 sequence: CASSSIRQGYYGYTF. CDR3 nucleotide sequence: TGTGCCAGCAGTTCTATCCGACAGGGTTACTATGGCTACACCTTC.

The chain employs TRBV6-5 and TRBJ2-3; 8 bases line up with TRBD1. The trim removed 4 bases at V and 1 base at J, leaving 1 base unmatched. Germline assignment: CDR1 MNHEY and CDR2 SVGAGI. This CDR3 is 14 amino acids long. The CDR3 nucleotides are TGTGCCAGCAGTTCCAGGGGGCGCACAGATACGCAGTATTTT. Protein: CASSSRGRTDTQYF.

DNA of the CDR3: TGTGCCAGCAGGCGGGACTATGAGACCCAGTACTTC. Translated, it gives CASRRDYETQYF. V is TRBV7-6 and J is TRBJ2-5; TRBD2 matches 7 bases. Germline V lookup: CDR1 SGHVS, CDR2 FNYEAQ. The ends lost 6 bases at V and 5 bases at J; junction bases unmatched: 3. The CDR3 consists of 12 residues.

The CDR3 spells CASSLQGADNSPLHF. DNA of the CDR3: TGCGCCAGCAGTCTACAGGGGGCTGATAATTCACCCCTCCACTTT. The genes are TRBV4-1 and TRBJ1-6; 9 bases map to TRBD1. The CDR3 contains 15 residues. J gave up 5 bases and V 6 bases, and 5 bases lay outside the gene matches. The V gene's germline CDR1 is MGHRA and CDR2 YSYEKL.

The sample holds one count of this clone. The chain is built from TRBV7-2 and TRBJ2-7; 7 nucleotides line up with TRBD2. Germline assignment: CDR1 SGHTA and CDR2 FQGNSA. The length of the CDR3 is 15 residues. Trimming at V came to 2 bases and at J to 2 bases, leaving 6 bases not matched to a gene. The CDR3 spells CASSLNLADPYEQYF. In DNA form, the CDR3 reads TGTGCCAGCAGCTTAAATCTAGCGGACCCCTACGAGCAGTACTTC.

This chain links TRBV11-3 with TRBJ2-2, with 8 bases aligning to TRBD1. The CDR3 runs to 17 residues. V was clipped by 4 bases and J by 4 bases; unmatched bases: 11. Germline-derived CDR1 and CDR2 are SGHNT and YENEEA. The CDR3 here is CASSSEGQVKGTGELFF. DNA of the CDR3: TGTGCCAGCAGCTCAGAGGGACAGGTGAAAGGCACCGGGGAGCTGTTTTTT.

This clone was recorded only once. V and J are TRBV7-2 and TRBJ2-1, with D possibly TRBD2 on 6 matching bases. CDR1 is SGHTA and CDR2 is FQGNSA in the germline V gene. V shed 5 bases and J shed 0 bases, with 14 bases lying between them. The CDR3 runs to 16 residues. For the CDR3, the DNA is TGTGCCAGCAGCCCACCGGGACTGGGCTCCTACAATGAGCAGTTCTTC. It codes for CASSPPGLGSYNEQFF. The full variable domain, in which reference TRBV7-2 and TRBJ2-1 provide the parts outside the CDR3, is GAGVSQSPSNKVTEKGKDVELRCDPISGHTALYWYRQSLGQGLEFLIYFQGNSAPDKSGLPSDRFSAERTGGSVSTLTIQRTQQEDSAVYLCASSPPGLGSYNEQFFGPGTRLTVL.

The chain couples TRBV10-3 to TRBJ1-2; TRBD1 agrees at 10 bases. This CDR3 has 15 residues. Losses at the gene ends were 0 bases for V and 3 bases for J; bases not matched to a gene: 1. In germline, CDR1 is ENHRY, CDR2 SYGVKD. DNA of the CDR3: TGTGCCATCAGTGAGTCAGGGACAGGGGACTATGGCTACACCTTC. It yields the protein CAISESGTGDYGYTF.

This chain links TRBV5-1 with TRBJ2-7; 8 bases are shared with TRBD1. The CDR3 covers 13 residues. Germline V gene sequence: CDR1 SGHRS, CDR2 YFSETQ. Germline trimming cut 3 bases from V and 7 bases from J; bases unmatched to any gene: 6. The CDR3 here is CASSSTGTGEQYF. CDR3 nucleotide sequence: TGCGCCAGCAGCTCTACAGGGACAGGTGAGCAGTACTTC.

This chain uses TRBV10-1 with TRBJ2-5; D perhaps matches TRBD1 (6 bases). The CDR3 covers 14 residues. V lost 2 bases, J lost 7 bases, and 14 bases lay in between. Germline values: CDR1 WNHNN, CDR2 SYGVQD (reference sequence). This chain's CDR3 is CASSEDTGIGTQYF. Written as DNA, the CDR3 is TGCGCCAGCAGTGAGGATACAGGGATCGGGACCCAGTACTTC.

This clone was detected once. The chain is built from TRBV28 and TRBJ2-1; 11 bases align to TRBD2. Trimming at V came to 4 bases and at J to 4 bases, leaving 3 bases not matched to a gene. The CDR3 extends over 15 amino acids. CDR1 is MDHEN, CDR2 SYDVKM, per germline. The CDR3 DNA is TGTGCCAGCAGTTCGCCTAGCGGGGGGTACAATGAGCAGTTCTTC. Translation: CASSSPSGGYNEQFF. Variable domain in full (rest from reference TRBV28 and TRBJ2-1): DVKVTQSSRYLVKRTGEKVFLECVQDMDHENMFWYRQDPGLGLRLIYFSYDVKMKEKGDIPEGYSVSREKKERFSLILESASTNQTSMYLCASSSPSGGYNEQFFGPGTRLTVL.

This sequence joins TRBV2 and TRBJ1-6; D is unresolved. Looked up from germline, CDR1 is SNHLY and CDR2 is FYNNEI. The V gene lost 0 bases and the J gene lost 8 bases, with 5 bases spanning the gap. The CDR3 runs 13 residues. The CDR3 sequence: CASSEAGHSPLHF. The CDR3 bases are TGTGCCAGCAGTGAAGCGGGCCATTCACCCCTCCACTTT. The whole variable domain, remainder taken from reference TRBV2 and TRBJ1-6, is EPEVTQTPSHQVTQMGQEVILRCVPISNHLYFYWYRQILGQKVEFLVSFYNNEISEKSEIFDDQFSVERPDGSNFTLKIRSTKLEDSAMYFCASSEAGHSPLHFGNGTRLTVT.

The CDR3: CASSPDGQGVGETQYF. In DNA form, the CDR3 reads TGCGCCAGCAGCCCTGACGGACAGGGGGTAGGAGAGACCCAGTACTTC. This chain links TRBV5-1 with TRBJ2-5; 10 positions agree with TRBD1. V lost 4 bases to trimming and J lost 4 bases; unmatched junction nucleotides: 10. In germline, CDR1 is SGHRS, CDR2 YFSETQ. The CDR3 is made up of 16 amino acids.

This rearrangement joins TRBV27 to TRBJ1-3; 8 bases match TRBD1. The length of the CDR3 is 16 residues. The V segment lost 4 bases and the J segment 7 bases; nucleotides outside the gene matches: 12. In germline, CDR1 is MNHEY, CDR2 SMNVEV (reference sequence). The CDR3 protein is CASSWGGQGKLNTIYF. In DNA form, the CDR3 reads TGTGCCAGCAGTTGGGGAGGACAGGGTAAACTGAACACCATATATTTT.

V is TRBV28 and J is TRBJ1-3; possibly TRBD1 for D (6 bases). Germline V CDR1 and CDR2: MDHEN, SYDVKM. CDR3 length: 16 amino acids. Trimming took 7 bases from V and 0 from J, leaving 16 bases between them. CDR3 sequence (DNA): TGTGCCAGCACTCTCCCGGGGGGCAGCTCTGGAAACACCATATATTTT. Translating gives CASTLPGGSSGNTIYF.